These 24 T cell receptor beta chains came from one sample sequenced in a study of CD8 T cells in ankylosing spondylitis. MiXCR was run by TCRdb on the 5' RACE reads, yielding one entry per CDR3 protein. This table holds 150,000 to 250,000 distinct CDR3 sequences, 9.5% to 15% found once. Input material: blood, either unsorted or a sorted T cell fraction (not recorded which). These receptors were taken from a male donor with ankylosing spondylitis or in good health (not recorded which).

This clonotype showed up many times. The chain couples TRBV7-9 to TRBJ1-4, with D unclear. This CDR3 spans 13 amino acids. The V end lost 4 bases, the J end lost 8 bases, and 11 bases lay between the germline ends. CDR1 and CDR2 (germline): SEHNR, FQNEAQ (reference sequence). CDR3 sequence reads: CASSWEGEEKLFF. CDR3 nucleotides: TGTGCCAGCAGCTGGGAAGGCGAGGAAAAACTGTTTTTT.

This clonotype was counted ten times or more. This sequence joins TRBV29-1 and TRBJ2-1; the D gene could be TRBD1 or TRBD2 (5 bases each). Trimming cost V 7 bases and J 1 base, with 11 bases left between them. Germline V gene data show CDR1 as SQVTM and CDR2 as ANQGSEA. This CDR3 spans 13 amino acids. The DNA for the CDR3 is TGCAGCGCGAGGGCAGGGTCCTACAATGAGCAGTTCTTC. Translating it yields CSARAGSYNEQFF.

This clonotype was seen more than once but under ten times. The chain combines TRBV5-1 with TRBJ2-3; 9 bases fit TRBD1. This CDR3 contains 15 residues. With V trimmed by 4 bases and J by 2 bases, 5 bases remained unmatched. The germline gives CDR1 SGHRS, CDR2 YFSETQ. This CDR3 reads CASSPGTGNTDTQYF. DNA of the CDR3: TGCGCCAGCAGCCCTGGGACAGGGAACACAGATACGCAGTATTTT.

As to this clonotype: A much bigger clone sits one base away, suggesting this may be a read error. V is TRBV27 and J is TRBJ2-2, with unresolved D. V was clipped by 6 bases and J by 3 bases, with 2 bases between them. From germline, CDR1 is MNHEY and CDR2 SMNVEV (reference sequence). The length of the CDR3 is 11 residues. This chain's CDR3 is CASRYTGELFF. As DNA, the CDR3 is TGTGCCAGCAGATACACCGGGGAGCTGTTTTTT.

This clonotype was recorded many times. The V gene is TRBV12-3 or TRBV12-4, the J gene TRBJ1-5, with D tentatively TRBD1 (6 bases). There are 14 residues in the CDR3. V dropped 7 bases and J dropped 4 bases, with 14 bases sitting between them. The DNA for the CDR3 is TGTGCCAGCACCCCCGGGGGCATTAATCAGCCCCAGCATTTT. Amino acids: CASTPGGINQPQHF.

The rearrangement links TRBV12-3 or TRBV12-4 to TRBJ1-5; D remains unclear. Trimming took off 4 bases at V and 2 bases at J, with 6 bases between the two ends. The length of the CDR3 is 13 residues. CDR3 residues: CASSSLGNQPQHF. The CDR3 DNA reads TGTGCCAGCAGTTCCCTTGGCAATCAGCCCCAGCATTTT.

The chain recombines TRBV25-1 with TRBJ2-3; no reliable D call. The germline gives CDR1 MGHDK, CDR2 SYGVNS. The CDR3 runs to 11 residues. V lost 7 bases and J 7 bases, leaving 9 bases between the germline ends. The CDR3 sequence is CASTLLHTQYF. Written as DNA, the CDR3 is TGTGCCAGCACTCTCCTTCATACGCAGTATTTT.

This clonotype showed up many times. The chain employs TRBV10-3 and TRBJ1-5; 8 nucleotides line up with TRBD1. The V gene end was trimmed by 0 bases and the J gene end by 6 bases; junction bases not matched to a gene: 4. The length of the CDR3 is 15 residues. From germline, CDR1 is ENHRY and CDR2 SYGVKD. The CDR3 nucleotides are TGTGCCATCAGTGAGTCCCAGGGGGCTGGTCAGCCCCAGCATTTT. Translation: CAISESQGAGQPQHF.

This clonotype was seen only a few times. The chain employs TRBV29-1 and TRBJ1-1; D gene unclear. The CDR3 is 14 residues long. The V gene lost 0 bases and the J gene lost 7 bases, with 15 bases spanning the gap. Germline lookup yields CDR1 SQVTM and CDR2 ANQGSEA. The DNA for the CDR3 is TGCAGCGTTGAAGAGGTTCTAGCGCGGGGTGAAGCTTTCTTT. Translating it yields CSVEEVLARGEAFF.

A few counts support this clonotype. The chain is built from TRBV7-9 and TRBJ1-1; 7 nucleotides match TRBD1. CDR3 size: 14 residues. With V trimmed by 5 bases and J by 4 bases, 7 bases remained unmatched. CDR1 SEHNR and CDR2 FQNEAQ come from the germline V gene (reference sequence). The CDR3 DNA reads TGTGCCAGCAGCCGACCTCAGGGGGGCACTGAAGCTTTCTTT. Protein product: CASSRPQGGTEAFF.

With respect to this clonotype: The junction does not match germline at one end; this may be a read error. This sequence joins TRBV3-1 and TRBJ2-5; either TRBD1 or TRBD2 may fit D (6 bases each). This CDR3 has 18 amino acids. CDR1 LGHDT and CDR2 YNNKEL come from the germline V gene (reference sequence). CDR3 bases: TGTGCCTGCAGCCAAGAGTGGGTCGTTGCGGGGACACAAGAGACCCAGTACTTC. This sequence encodes CACSQEWVVAGTQETQYF.

This clonotype was recorded a few times. The genes are TRBV11-3 and TRBJ2-2, with TRBD1 as a possible D gene (6 bases). Trimming pared 4 bases from V and 3 bases from J, leaving 12 bases between. The V gene's germline CDR1 is SGHNT and CDR2 YENEEA. CDR3 length: 15 amino acids. CDR3 DNA sequence: TGTGCCAGCAGCTCCAGGGGTGAAGACACCGGGGAGCTGTTTTTT. This translates into CASSSRGEDTGELFF.

The V gene is TRBV5-1, the J gene TRBJ2-7, with D perhaps given as TRBD1 or TRBD2 (5 bases each). The CDR3 contains 16 residues. Germline-derived CDR1 and CDR2 are SGHRS and YFSETQ. V was clipped by 3 bases and J by 5 bases, with 21 bases between them. The CDR3 region has the DNA TGCGCCAGCAGCTATAACCGGGACCGGAGCAGAGACGAGCAGTACTTC. Protein product: CASSYNRDRSRDEQYF. The full variable domain, its missing parts supplied by reference TRBV5-1 and TRBJ2-7, is KAGVTQTPRYLIKTRGQQVTLSCSPISGHRSVSWYQQTPGQGLQFLFEYFSETQRNKGNFPGRFSGRQFSNSRSEMNVSTLELGDSALYLCASSYNRDRSRDEQYFGPGTRLTVT.

This chain connects TRBV19 to TRBJ1-1; D is perhaps TRBD1 (5 bases). Germline-derived CDR1 and CDR2 are LNHDA and SQIVND (reference sequence). This CDR3 is 12 amino acids long. With 8 bases removed from V and 7 bases from J, the gap between germline ends came to 14 bases. CDR3 in amino acids: CASYHPRGEAFF. The CDR3 DNA follows: TGTGCCAGTTACCACCCTAGGGGTGAAGCTTTCTTT.

This clonotype was observed a handful of times. The CDR3 spells CASSPIGYEQYF. As DNA, the CDR3 is TGTGCCAGCAGCCCCATAGGCTACGAGCAGTACTTC. This chain uses TRBV7-6 with TRBJ2-7; no clear D. Germline V CDR1 and CDR2: SGHVS, FNYEAQ. The CDR3 extends over 12 amino acids. The V and J ends lost 5 bases and 3 bases respectively, with 8 bases between them.

This clonotype has just a few counts. This chain links TRBV5-1 with TRBJ2-5, with TRBD1 identical over 8 bases. Germline CDR1 is SGHRS and CDR2 is YFSETQ. Trimming removed 4 bases from V and 2 bases from J; junction bases left unmatched: 4. The CDR3 covers 14 residues. The CDR3 here is CASSAGTGQETQYF. The CDR3 DNA follows: TGCGCCAGCAGCGCTGGGACAGGACAAGAGACCCAGTACTTC.

The chain uses TRBV19 and TRBJ2-3, with 10 bases that match TRBD1. V gave up 5 bases and J gave up 4 bases; unmatched junction bases: 6. In germline, CDR1 is LNHDA, CDR2 SQIVND (reference sequence). This CDR3 region has 15 residues. The CDR3 here is CASSAGTGDADTQYF. In DNA, the CDR3 is TGTGCCAGTAGTGCTGGGACAGGGGATGCAGATACGCAGTATTTT.

Only a few counts were recorded for this clonotype. The gene calls are TRBV4-1 and TRBJ2-3; the D gene is possibly TRBD1 (5 bases). Germline CDR1 MGHRA, CDR2 YSYEKL. Trimming cost V 0 bases and J 5 bases, with 9 bases left between them. The CDR3 is 14 residues long. DNA of the CDR3: TGCGCCAGCAGCCAAGATAGGGGCGGAGATACGCAGTATTTT. It encodes CASSQDRGGDTQYF.

In its sample, this clonotype was seen many times. V is TRBV3-1 and J is TRBJ1-3, with TRBD1 identical over 7 bases. V was pared by 3 bases and J by 0 bases, with 11 bases of the junction left unmatched. Germline V gene data show CDR1 as LGHDT and CDR2 as YNNKEL (reference sequence). The CDR3 sequence is 18 residues long. CDR3 bases: TGTGCCAGCAGCCAGACCCCCTTGGGACAGCACTCTGGAAACACCATATATTTT. Residues: CASSQTPLGQHSGNTIYF.

This chain joins TRBV7-9 and TRBJ2-4, with 9 bases lining up with TRBD1. The CDR3 loop spans 15 amino acids. The junction had 6 bases not matched to a gene; V was cut back by 4 bases and J by 5 bases. Germline-derived CDR1 and CDR2 are SEHNR and FQNEAQ (reference sequence). The CDR3 DNA reads as TGTGCCAGCAGCTGGCCCACAGGGGGCGAAAACATTCAGTACTTC. It is translated as CASSWPTGGENIQYF. The full variable domain, its missing parts supplied by reference TRBV7-9 and TRBJ2-4, is DTGVSQNPRHKITKRGQNVTFRCDPISEHNRLYWYRQTLGQGPEFLTYFQNEAQLEKSRLLSDRFSAERPKGSFSTLEIQRTEQGDSAMYLCASSWPTGGENIQYFGAGTRLSVL.

This clonotype was seen a few times. The chain has TRBV4-1 and TRBJ2-1; unclear D gene. Trimming cost V 1 base and J 6 bases, with 7 bases left between them. Germline lookup yields CDR1 MGHRA and CDR2 YSYEKL. The CDR3 is made up of 13 amino acids. In DNA form, the CDR3 reads TGCGCCAGCAGCCAAGTTTCCCTCAATGAGCAGTTCTTC. Its protein product is CASSQVSLNEQFF.

The sample holds a few counts of this clonotype. The chain joins TRBV9 to TRBJ2-2; the D is unclear. Germline CDR1 reads SGDLS; CDR2 reads YYNGEE. This CDR3 region has 14 residues. The ends were cut back, 4 bases at V and 4 bases at J, with 11 bases in the middle. DNA for the CDR3: TGTGCCAGCAGCCGACCCCTCGGCACCGGGGAGCTGTTTTTT. It yields the protein CASSRPLGTGELFF.

This chain joins TRBV5-5 and TRBJ2-7; D possibly uses TRBD1 or TRBD2 (5 bases each). V lost 0 bases, J lost 2 bases, and 12 bases lay in between. This CDR3 is built from 15 residues. Looked up from germline, CDR1 is SGHKS and CDR2 is YYEKEE (reference sequence). CDR3 sequence (DNA): TGTGCCAGCAGCTTGGAGTCAGGGAGTGCCTACGAGCAGTACTTC. Its protein product is CASSLESGSAYEQYF.

This clonotype was counted only a few times. The chain uses TRBV7-6 and TRBJ1-4, with a tentative D call TRBD1 (5 bases). Germline V gene sequence: CDR1 SGHVS, CDR2 FNYEAQ. The V and J ends lost 1 base and 6 bases respectively, with 12 bases between them. This CDR3 contains 15 residues. Here the CDR3 DNA reads TGTGCCAGCAGCTTAGGGGGGGTAGAGGATGAAAAACTGTTTTTT. Its translation: CASSLGGVEDEKLFF.